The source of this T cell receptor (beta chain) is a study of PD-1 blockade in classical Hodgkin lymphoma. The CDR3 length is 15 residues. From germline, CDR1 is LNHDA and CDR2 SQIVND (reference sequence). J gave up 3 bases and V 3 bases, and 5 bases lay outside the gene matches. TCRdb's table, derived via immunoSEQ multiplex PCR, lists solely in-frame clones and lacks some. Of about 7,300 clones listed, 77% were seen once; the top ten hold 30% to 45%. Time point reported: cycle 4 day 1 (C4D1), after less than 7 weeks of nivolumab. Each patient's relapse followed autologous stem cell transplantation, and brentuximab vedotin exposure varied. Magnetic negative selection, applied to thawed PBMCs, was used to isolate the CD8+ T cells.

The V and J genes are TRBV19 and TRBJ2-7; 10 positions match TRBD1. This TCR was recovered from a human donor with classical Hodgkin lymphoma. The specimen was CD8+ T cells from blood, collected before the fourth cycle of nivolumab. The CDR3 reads CASSMGQGPYYEQYF. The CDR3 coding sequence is TGTGCCAGTAGTATGGGACAGGGGCCTTACTACGAGCAGTACTTC.